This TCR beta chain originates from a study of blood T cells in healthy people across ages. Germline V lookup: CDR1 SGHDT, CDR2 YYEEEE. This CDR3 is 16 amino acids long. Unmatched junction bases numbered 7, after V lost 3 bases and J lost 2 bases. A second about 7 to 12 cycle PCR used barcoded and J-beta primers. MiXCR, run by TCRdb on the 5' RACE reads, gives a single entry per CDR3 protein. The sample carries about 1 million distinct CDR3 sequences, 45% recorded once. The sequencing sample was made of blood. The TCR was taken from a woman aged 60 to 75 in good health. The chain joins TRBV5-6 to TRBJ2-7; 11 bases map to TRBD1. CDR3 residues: CASSSQGQGGPYEQYF. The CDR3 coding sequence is TGTGCCAGCAGCTCCCAGGGACAGGGGGGGCCCTACGAGCAGTACTTC.